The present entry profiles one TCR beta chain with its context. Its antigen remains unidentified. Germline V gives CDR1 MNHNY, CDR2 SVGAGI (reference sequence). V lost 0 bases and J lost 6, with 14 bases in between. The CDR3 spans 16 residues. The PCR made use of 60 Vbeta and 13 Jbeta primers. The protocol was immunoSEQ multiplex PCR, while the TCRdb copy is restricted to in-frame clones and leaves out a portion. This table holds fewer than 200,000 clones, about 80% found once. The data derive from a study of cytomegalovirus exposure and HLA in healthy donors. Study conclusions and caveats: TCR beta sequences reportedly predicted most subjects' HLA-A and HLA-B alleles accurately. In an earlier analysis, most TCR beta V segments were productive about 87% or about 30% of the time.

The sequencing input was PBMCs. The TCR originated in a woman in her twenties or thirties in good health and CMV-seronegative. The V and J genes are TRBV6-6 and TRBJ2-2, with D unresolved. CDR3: CASSYSHIGSSGELFF. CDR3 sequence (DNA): TGTGCCAGCAGTTACTCCCATATCGGGTCTTCCGGGGAGCTGTTTTTT.